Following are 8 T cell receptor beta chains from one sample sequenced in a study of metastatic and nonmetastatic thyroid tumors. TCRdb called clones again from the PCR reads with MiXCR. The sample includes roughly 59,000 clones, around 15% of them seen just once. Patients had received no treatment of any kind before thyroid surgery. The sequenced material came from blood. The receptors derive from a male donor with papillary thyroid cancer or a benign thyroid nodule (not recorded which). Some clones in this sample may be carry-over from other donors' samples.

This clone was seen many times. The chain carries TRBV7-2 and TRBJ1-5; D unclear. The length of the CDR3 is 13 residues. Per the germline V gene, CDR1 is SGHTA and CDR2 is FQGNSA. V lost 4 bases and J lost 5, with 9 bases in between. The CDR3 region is CASSSPTDQPQHF. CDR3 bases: TGTGCCAGCAGCTCTCCGACTGATCAGCCCCAGCATTTT.

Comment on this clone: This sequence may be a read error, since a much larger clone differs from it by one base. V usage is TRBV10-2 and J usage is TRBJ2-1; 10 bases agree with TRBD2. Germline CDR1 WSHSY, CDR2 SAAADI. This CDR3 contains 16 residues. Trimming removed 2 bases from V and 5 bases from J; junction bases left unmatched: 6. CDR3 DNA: TGCGCCAGCAGTGAGCGGGAGCGGGAGGGACACAATGAGCAGTTCTTC. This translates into CASSEREREGHNEQFF.

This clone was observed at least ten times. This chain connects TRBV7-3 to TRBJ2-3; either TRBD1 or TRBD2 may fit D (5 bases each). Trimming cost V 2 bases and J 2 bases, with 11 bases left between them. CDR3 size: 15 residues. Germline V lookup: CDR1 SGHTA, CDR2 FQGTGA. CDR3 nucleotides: TGTGCCAGCAGCTTAGGGGGAACTACCACAGATACGCAGTATTTT. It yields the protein CASSLGGTTTDTQYF.

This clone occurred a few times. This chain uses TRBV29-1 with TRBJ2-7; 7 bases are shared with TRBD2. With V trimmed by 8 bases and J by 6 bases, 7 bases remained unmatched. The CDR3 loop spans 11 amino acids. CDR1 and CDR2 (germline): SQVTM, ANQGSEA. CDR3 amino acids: CSSSSGGEQYF. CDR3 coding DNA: TGCAGCTCATCATCGGGAGGCGAGCAGTACTTC.

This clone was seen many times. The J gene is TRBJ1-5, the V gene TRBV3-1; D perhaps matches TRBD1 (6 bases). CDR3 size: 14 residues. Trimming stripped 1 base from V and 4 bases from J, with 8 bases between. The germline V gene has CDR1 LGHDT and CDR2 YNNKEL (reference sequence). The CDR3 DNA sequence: TGTGCCAGCAGCCAAGGGCAGGGGAATCAGCCCCAGCATTTT. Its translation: CASSQGQGNQPQHF.

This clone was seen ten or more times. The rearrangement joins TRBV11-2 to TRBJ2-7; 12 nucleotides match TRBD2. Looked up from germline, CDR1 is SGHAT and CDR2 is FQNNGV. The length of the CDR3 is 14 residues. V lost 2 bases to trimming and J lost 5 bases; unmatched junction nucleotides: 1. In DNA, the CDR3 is TGTGCCAGCAGCTTACGACTAGCGGGAGACGAGCAGTACGTC. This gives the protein CASSLRLAGDEQYV.

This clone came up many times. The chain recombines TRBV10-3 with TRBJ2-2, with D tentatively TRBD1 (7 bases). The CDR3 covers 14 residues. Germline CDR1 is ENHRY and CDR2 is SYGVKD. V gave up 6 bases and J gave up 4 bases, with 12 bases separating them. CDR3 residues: CAIRRQGGTGELFF. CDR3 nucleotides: TGTGCCATCAGACGGCAGGGGGGCACCGGGGAGCTGTTTTTT.

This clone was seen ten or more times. The CDR3 nucleotides read TGTGCCAGCAGTTACCAAGGACTAGAAGTTAAGAGTAGGAACACCGGGGAGCTGTTTTTT. It yields the protein CASSYQGLEVKSRNTGELFF. The chain employs TRBV6-2 or TRBV6-3 and TRBJ2-2; 7 nucleotides align to TRBD2. In germline, CDR1 is MNHEY, CDR2 SVGEGT. Losses at the gene ends were 2 bases for V and 1 base for J; bases not matched to a gene: 16. CDR3 length: 20 residues.